The source of this T cell receptor beta chain is a study of blood T cells in healthy people across ages (dated by TCRdb to between 2015 and 2016). Background for the entire study: In model experiments, template switching captured about one uniquely barcoded TCR beta cDNA molecule for every two T cells. Using deep sequencing normalized with unique cDNA molecular identifiers, the study measured how TCR beta repertoire diversity changes with age. Four age groups were formed from the donors: young (average approximately 15 years), middle-aged (around 39), aged (about 68) and long-lived (less than 85). Donors of different ages were randomly distributed across sequencing lanes to avoid experimental bias. Using the same blood draw, the study looked at two additional independent replicas of 1 million unique cDNA reads for two donors, one aged 18 to 29 and the other aged 80 or older.

Points on this clonotype: This receptor's antigen is unknown. No much larger clone is present one base from it, and per-base qualities are unavailable.

Library preparation employed 5' RACE. TCRdb shows the sequencer as Illumina HiSeq 2500. The second PCR ran for roughly 6 to 11 cycles and used a J-beta primer mix along with a sample-barcoded 5' primer. A unique molecular identifier was introduced onto each TCR beta cDNA molecule by a template-switch 5' adaptor carrying 12 random nucleotides. Each sample yielded at least 2.5 million CDR3-containing paired-end reads. First-strand cDNA was synthesized from all RNA with the Mint cDNA synthesis kit, primed by a TRBC-specific oligonucleotide. All cDNA was treated with uracil-DNA glycosylase and then went through a first 18-cycle PCR with the universal primers M1SS and BC2_uni_R. The paper's processing steps were these. Each sample was normalized by randomly selecting 1 million high-quality reads, each carrying a distinct molecular identifier. Reads sharing molecular identifiers were discarded rather than binned into consensus sequences. MiTCR, set to a Q25 quality threshold and the strictest error-elimination algorithm, was used for CDR3 identification, clonotype clustering and error correction. A nonparametric unseen species model with Euler transformation was used to estimate lower-bound total TCR beta diversity. Starting from the raw public reads, TCRdb applied fastp trimming at Q25, assembled clones with MiXCR and retained in-frame beta chains. Entries that share a CDR3 protein sequence are merged under the most common genes and DNA. It is TCRdb's table, rather than the study itself, that gives the V and J calls and clone size. This sample lists roughly 1,500,000 distinct CDR3 sequences; approximately 32% were detected once. The ten largest clonotypes hold approximately 10% of the sample.

Taken from cysteine to phenylalanine, the CDR3 has 12 residues. The kept DNA is CDR3 alone, 36 bases in frame from the first base. As encoded in the germline V gene (reference sequence), CDR1 is LGHDT while CDR2 is YNNKEL. The germline ends are 10 bases apart after V is trimmed by 6 bases and J by 5 bases. The approximately 41 donors, aged 6 to 90 years, were systemically healthy Caucasian individuals from Russia. Approximately 10 milliliters of peripheral blood were collected from each donor into EDTA-treated Vacutainer tubes. Ficoll-Paque density-gradient centrifugation was used to isolate PBMCs, with at least 6.5 million per sample. Trizol reagent was used to extract total RNA from PBMCs, with at least 6 micrograms per sample. The percentages of naive CD45RAhigh/CD27high T cells were determined by flow cytometry on a PBMC aliquot from every donor. What the study reported, not specific to this receptor: Conclusive comparison of naive and antigen-experienced compartments was prevented by the profiling of bulk unsorted PBMCs. Because donor CMV infection status was unknown, age-related changes in expanded clonotypes were potentially confounded. Estimates of total diversity from one million sequenced T cells were regarded as lower bounds and underestimates. A strong correlation was found between observed TCR beta diversity and the percentage of naive T cells measured by flow cytometry. Compared with the aged group, the long-lived group had more naive CD4+ T cells, fewer expanded clones and increased TCR diversity, suggesting age selection. As age increased, observed TCR beta diversity per million T cells dropped in a roughly linear way, and a significant reduction was already evident by age about 36.

The chain couples TRBV3-1 to TRBJ1-1; no D gene is confidently identified. Input material: blood. This receptor was taken from a woman aged 25-40 years in good health. The nucleotide sequence reads TGTGCCAGCAGAGCGATCGGGACTGAAGCTTTCTTT. This gives the protein CASRAIGTEAFF.